The clone carrying this T cell receptor (beta chain) was recorded only once. This specimen comes from a study of blood T cell repertoires in COVID-19. Study-wide context: COVID-19 samples from acute and convalescent phases originated in the United States, Italy and Spain. PBMCs, B-cell-depleted T cells, or T cells provided the cDNA or gDNA that made up the material.

In the authors' methods: Amplification of reference gene primers provided the estimated nucleated cell counts. Produced via immunoSEQ multiplex PCR; TCRdb's table is partial and in-frame only. The D gene and trimming were derived from the DNA, and the V and J assignments and clone size from that table. The table has 110,000 or so clones, 70% to 90% seen once. The V gene's germline CDR1 is MNHEY and CDR2 SVGAGI. V was shortened by 0 bases and J by 8 bases, with 16 bases between the two germline ends. The CDR3 loop spans 15 amino acids. This clonotype was sampled from a woman aged 70-85 years who had recovered from COVID-19. Sequencing was done on a sample of peripheral blood. V usage is TRBV6-5 and J usage is TRBJ1-2; D ambiguous. CDR3 nucleotides: TGTGCCAGCAGTTACTCGAGGGAATCAGGTTGGGGCTACACCTTC. Its protein is CASSYSRESGWGYTF.